This TCR beta chain was sequenced during a study of shared clonotypes between healthy human individuals. Overall study findings and caveats: Donors were few, which limited the genetic and exposure-history diversity represented. Naive CD4 clonotypes were shared across several donors at about 5%. Incomplete sequencing of sorted subsets was indicated by rarefaction despite large depth. Clonotype sharing among donors likely depends on sequencing depth.

This CDR3 contains 15 residues. V lost 6 bases to trimming and J lost 2 bases, with 13 bases between them. The germline V gene has CDR1 ENHRY and CDR2 SYGVKD. As for this clone: Its antigen is not identified.

Profiling relied on immunoSEQ multiplex PCR, and the TCRdb table lists in-frame clones only, not all of them. Here the sample spans over a million clones, approximately 80% being singletons. The chain has TRBV10-3 and TRBJ1-4, with D possibly matching TRBD1 (5 bases). Sequencing used memory CD4+ T cells from PBMCs. Subset given: CD45RA-negative fraction. The sequence derives from a man between 18 and 35 years old in good health. Some clones in this sample may be carry-over from other donors' samples. CDR3 coding DNA: TGTGCCATCAGGGACGGGGGATCTACTAATGAAAAACTGTTTTTT. Translating it yields CAIRDGGSTNEKLFF.